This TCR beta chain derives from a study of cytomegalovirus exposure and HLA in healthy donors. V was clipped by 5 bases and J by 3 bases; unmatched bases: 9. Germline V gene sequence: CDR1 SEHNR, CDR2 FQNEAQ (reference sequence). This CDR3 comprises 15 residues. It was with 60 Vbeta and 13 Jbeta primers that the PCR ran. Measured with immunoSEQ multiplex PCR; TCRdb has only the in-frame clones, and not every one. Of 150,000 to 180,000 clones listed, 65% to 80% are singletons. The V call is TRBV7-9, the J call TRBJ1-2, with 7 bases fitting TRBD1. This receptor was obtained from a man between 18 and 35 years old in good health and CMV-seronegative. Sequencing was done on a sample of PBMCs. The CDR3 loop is CASSHPGGPDYGYTF. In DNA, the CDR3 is TGTGCCAGCAGCCACCCAGGGGGACCGGACTATGGCTACACCTTC.